This T cell receptor beta chain was captured by sequencing in a study of blood T cell repertoires in COVID-19. Study-level information: Material from acute and convalescent COVID-19 was sourced from the United States, Italy and Spain.

The V gene end was trimmed by 0 bases and the J gene end by 2 bases; junction bases not matched to a gene: 1. The length of the CDR3 is 15 residues. The germline V gene encodes CDR1 MNHEY and CDR2 SVGAGI. Sequencing used immunoSEQ multiplex PCR; TCRdb keeps in-frame clones, though not all of them. The repertoire has 150,000 to 200,000 clones, about 85% of them found once; the top ten carry under 7.5%. What was sequenced was peripheral blood. The source of this sequence is a man aged 80 or over with COVID-19, enrolled during active disease. The rearrangement joins TRBV6-5 to TRBJ1-2; 9 bases are shared with TRBD1. CDR3 sequence: CASSYSGQGNYGYTF. The CDR3 DNA follows: TGTGCCAGCAGTTACTCGGGACAGGGAAACTATGGCTACACCTTC.